A selection of T cell receptor beta chains follows, all from one sample in a study of response to subunit inactivated influenza vaccine. TCRdb re-analysed the RT-PCR reads in MiXCR, keeping a single row per CDR3 protein. The sample comprises around 200,000 distinct CDR3 sequences, less than 15% of which are singletons, and around 32% rests with the top ten. These data were likewise used in another study, on T cells expressing NK-cell markers.

The sequencing here drew on CD8+ T cells sorted from PBMCs, taken 11 to 12 days after vaccination. The receptors come from a man aged 50 or older who received an inactivated influenza vaccine. Both conserved end residues are part of each CDR3. Fields, in order: V gene, CDR3 protein.

v_call: TRBV5-1; cdr3_aa: CASSFGGYEQYF
v_call: TRBV7-9; cdr3_aa: CASSLGAATREGYTF
v_call: TRBV7-9; cdr3_aa: CASSPREREYLEQYF
v_call: TRBV27; cdr3_aa: CASSLIQGSTEAFF
v_call: TRBV29-1; cdr3_aa: CSAPLAGYNNEQFF
v_call: TRBV28; cdr3_aa: CASSSGTSVYNEQFF
v_call: TRBV4-2; cdr3_aa: CASSQEGDRGLQPQHF
v_call: TRBV5-1; cdr3_aa: CASRPTGENTEAFF
v_call: TRBV4-1; cdr3_aa: CASSQAAGVMDEQYF
v_call: TRBV7-9; cdr3_aa: CASNSENEQFF
v_call: TRBV29-1; cdr3_aa: CSEKFPTGDGYTF